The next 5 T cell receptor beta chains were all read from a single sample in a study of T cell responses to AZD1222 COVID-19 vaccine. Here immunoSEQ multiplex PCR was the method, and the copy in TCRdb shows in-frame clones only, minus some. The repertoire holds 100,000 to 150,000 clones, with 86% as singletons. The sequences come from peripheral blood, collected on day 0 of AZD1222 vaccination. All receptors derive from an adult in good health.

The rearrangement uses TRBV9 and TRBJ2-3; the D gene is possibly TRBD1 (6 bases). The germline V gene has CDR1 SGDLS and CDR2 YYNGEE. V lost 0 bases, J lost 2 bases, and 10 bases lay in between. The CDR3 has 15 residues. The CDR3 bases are TGTGCCAGCAGCGTAGAGGACAGCAACACAGATACGCAGTATTTT. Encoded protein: CASSVEDSNTDTQYF. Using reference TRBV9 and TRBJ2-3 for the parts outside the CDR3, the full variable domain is DSGVTQTPKHLITATGQRVTLRCSPRSGDLSVYWYQQSLDQGLQFLIQYYNGEERAKGNILERFSAQQFPDLHSELNLSSLELGDSALYFCASSVEDSNTDTQYFGPGTRLTVL.

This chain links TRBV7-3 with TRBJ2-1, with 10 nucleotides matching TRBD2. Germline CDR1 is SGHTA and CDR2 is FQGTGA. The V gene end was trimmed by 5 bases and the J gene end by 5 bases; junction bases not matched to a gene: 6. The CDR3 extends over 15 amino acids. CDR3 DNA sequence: TGTGCCAGCAGCCTTCTAGCGGGAGCGGACAATGAGCAGTTCTTC. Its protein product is CASSLLAGADNEQFF.

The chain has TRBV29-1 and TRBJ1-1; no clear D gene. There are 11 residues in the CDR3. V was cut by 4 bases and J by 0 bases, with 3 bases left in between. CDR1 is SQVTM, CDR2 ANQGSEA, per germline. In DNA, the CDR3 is TGCAGCGTTGTGGTGAACACTGAAGCTTTCTTT. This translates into CSVVVNTEAFF.

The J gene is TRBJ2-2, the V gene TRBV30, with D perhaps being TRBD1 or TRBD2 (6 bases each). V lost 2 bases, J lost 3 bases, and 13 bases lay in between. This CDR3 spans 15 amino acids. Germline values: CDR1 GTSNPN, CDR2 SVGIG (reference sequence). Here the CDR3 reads CAWSKGGLDTGELFF. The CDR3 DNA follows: TGTGCCTGGAGTAAGGGGGGACTGGACACCGGGGAGCTGTTTTTT. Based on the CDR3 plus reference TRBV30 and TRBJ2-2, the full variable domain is SQTIHQWPATLVQPVGSPLSLECTVEGTSNPNLYWYRQAAGRGLQLLFYSVGIGQISSEVPQNLSASRPQDRQFILSSKKLLLSDSGFYLCAWSKGGLDTGELFFGEGSRLTVL.

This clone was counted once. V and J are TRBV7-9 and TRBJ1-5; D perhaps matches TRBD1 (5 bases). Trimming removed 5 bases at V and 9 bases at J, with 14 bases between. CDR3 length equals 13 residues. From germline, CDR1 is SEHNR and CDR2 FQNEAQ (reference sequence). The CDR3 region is CASSPNVGGPQHF. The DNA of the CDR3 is TGTGCCAGCAGCCCCAATGTTGGGGGGCCCCAGCATTTT.